This T cell receptor (beta chain) was sequenced for a study of T-cell reconstitution after alpha-beta-depleted transplantation in children. Using unique molecular identifiers, the investigators prepared the TCRbeta library. TCRdb processed the PCR reads anew with MiXCR; each CDR3 protein has one entry. The sample lists 150,000 to 200,000 distinct CDR3 sequences, roughly 15% occurring once. Germline lookup yields CDR1 LNHDA and CDR2 SQIVND (reference sequence). Trimming took off 3 bases at V and 7 bases at J, with 16 bases between the two ends. The CDR3 is 15 amino acids. Sequences were derived from PBMCs from the stem cell graft donor, sampled from the stem cell graft. The chain is built from TRBV19 and TRBJ1-5; D is unresolved. The receptor comes from a human donor who donated a stem cell graft to a child with acute lymphoblastic leukemia. CDR3 DNA sequence: TGTGCCAGTAGTATTAACCCTCGAATTGGACAGCCCCAGCATTTT. Translation: CASSINPRIGQPQHF.